The clone carrying this TCR beta chain was observed a few times. The CDR3 has 14 amino acids. Germline V lookup: CDR1 KGHSH, CDR2 LQKENI. Deletions cut 3 bases from V and 4 bases from J, with 12 bases between. These data belong to a study of T-cell memory formation after mild COVID-19. TCRdb called the 5' RACE reads again in MiXCR, with one record for every CDR3 protein. The data contain under 700,000 distinct CDR3 sequences, around 21% of them seen just once; the ten biggest clones take up around an eighth. The sample taken for sequencing was PBMCs or a T cell subset sorted from them (not recorded which). The chain is built from TRBV18 and TRBJ1-2, with a possible D match to TRBD1 (5 bases). This sequence originates from an adult woman who had mild COVID-19 (a few samples of this study predate the infection). Cell type and time point are not known. In DNA form, the CDR3 reads TGTGCCAGCTCACCGGGGGGAGTGGGCTATGGCTACACCTTC. Its translation is CASSPGGVGYGYTF.